This T cell receptor (beta chain) appears in the sequencing data of a study of technical replicates of blood from a handful of donors. The data were produced by immunoSEQ multiplex PCR, yet TCRdb's version contains in-frame clones alone and is incomplete. In the table there are tens of thousands of clones, 90% to 96% of which are singletons. The sample taken for sequencing was T cells isolated from PBMCs. The sequence came from a human donor in good health.

The DNA for the CDR3 is TGTGCCAGCAGCGTTGGGAGCGGGGATACAGATACGCAGTATTTT. Protein product: CASSVGSGDTDTQYF. This chain uses TRBV9 with TRBJ2-3; 7 bases are a match to TRBD2. Germline CDR1 SGDLS, CDR2 YYNGEE. The CDR3 loop spans 15 amino acids. V was pared by 2 bases and J by 3 bases, with 6 bases of the junction left unmatched.